The following is a T cell receptor (beta chain) sequence with its context. Its antigen is not known. The data were obtained in a study of a mutant IDH1 vaccine in newly diagnosed glioma. Looking at the study overall: Vaccines were first given 4-6 weeks after radiotherapy alone, or with temozolomide cycles. Treated patients, around 60% male and about 38% female, averaged roughly 40 years of age. Prior therapy was radiotherapy, temozolomide, or both; most received both. Whole-study findings and limits: Pseudoprogression seemingly bore no relation to changes in top peripheral T cell clonotypes.

The CDR3 is 14 amino acids. The V gene lost 0 bases and the J gene lost 8 bases, with 13 bases spanning the gap. CDR1 is MGHRA and CDR2 is YSYEKL in the germline V gene. The method was immunoSEQ multiplex PCR; TCRdb's version includes in-frame clones alone and lacks a portion of them. The sample consists of fewer than 45,000 clones, 85% to 95% of them appearing once. Time point noted: week 23, last vaccination. Vaccine doses each comprised 300 ug of mutant IDH1 20-mer peptide, with topical imiquimod. The origin of this receptor is a man aged 50 to 59 with glioma. Sequenced here: PBMCs, sampled from a glioma patient whose treatment included an IDH1 peptide vaccine. The chain employs TRBV4-1 and TRBJ1-2; no reliable D call. Here the CDR3 reads CASSQENQSSGYTF. Written as DNA, the CDR3 is TGCGCCAGCAGCCAAGAGAACCAATCTTCAGGCTACACCTTC.